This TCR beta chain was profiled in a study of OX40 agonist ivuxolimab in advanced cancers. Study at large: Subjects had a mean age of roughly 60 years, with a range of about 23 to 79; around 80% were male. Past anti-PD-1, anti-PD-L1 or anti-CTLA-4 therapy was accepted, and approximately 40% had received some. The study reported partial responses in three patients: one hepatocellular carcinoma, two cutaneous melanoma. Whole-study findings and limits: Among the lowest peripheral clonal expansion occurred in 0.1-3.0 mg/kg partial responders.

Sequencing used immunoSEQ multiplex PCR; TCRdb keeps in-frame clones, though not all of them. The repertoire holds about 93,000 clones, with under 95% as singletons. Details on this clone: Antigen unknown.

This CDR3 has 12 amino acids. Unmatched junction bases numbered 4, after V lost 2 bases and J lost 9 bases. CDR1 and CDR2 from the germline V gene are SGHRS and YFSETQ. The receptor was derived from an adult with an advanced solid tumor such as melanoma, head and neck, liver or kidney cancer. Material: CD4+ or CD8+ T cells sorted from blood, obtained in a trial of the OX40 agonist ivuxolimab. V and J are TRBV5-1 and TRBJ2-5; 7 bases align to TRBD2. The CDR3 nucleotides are TGCGCCAGCAGCTTAGCGGGGTTGGCCCAGTACTTC. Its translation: CASSLAGLAQYF.